This T cell receptor (beta chain) is from a study of blood T cell repertoires in COVID-19. Background on the study: Samples representing acute and convalescent COVID-19 were sourced from the United States, Italy and Spain.

The Seattle site enrolled patients during active infection and followed them longitudinally. This CDR3 comprises 12 residues. With 6 bases clipped from V and 5 bases from J, the junction kept 4 bases outside the gene matches. Clones were sequenced by immunoSEQ multiplex PCR, and TCRdb holds only the in-frame ones, with some missing. The sample lists roughly 180,000 clones; roughly 83% were seen once. This chain uses TRBV12-3 or TRBV12-4 with TRBJ2-7, with TRBD2 identical over 7 bases. The sequenced sample was peripheral blood. The sequence was obtained from a woman between 35 and 50 years old with COVID-19, enrolled during active disease. The CDR3 nucleotides read TGTGCCAGCAGGGGCGGGGGAAACGAGCAGTACTTC. Its translation: CASRGGGNEQYF.